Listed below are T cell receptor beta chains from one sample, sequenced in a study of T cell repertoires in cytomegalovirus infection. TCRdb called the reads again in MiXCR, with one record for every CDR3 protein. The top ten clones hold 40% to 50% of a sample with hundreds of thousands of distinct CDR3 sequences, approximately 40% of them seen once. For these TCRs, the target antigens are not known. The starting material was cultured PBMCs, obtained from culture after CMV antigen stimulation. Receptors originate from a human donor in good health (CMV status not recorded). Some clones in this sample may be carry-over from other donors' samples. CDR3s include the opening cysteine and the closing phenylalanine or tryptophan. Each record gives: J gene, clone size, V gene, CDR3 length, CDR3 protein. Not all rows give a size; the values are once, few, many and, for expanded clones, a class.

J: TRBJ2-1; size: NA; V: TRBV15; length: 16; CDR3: CATSRERRVSYSEQFF
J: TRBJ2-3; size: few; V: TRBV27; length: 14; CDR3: CASSWRRDADTQYF
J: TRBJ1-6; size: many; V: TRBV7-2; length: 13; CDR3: CASSSFESSPLHF
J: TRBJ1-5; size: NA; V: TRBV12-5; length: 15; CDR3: CASRSSTDRNQPQHF
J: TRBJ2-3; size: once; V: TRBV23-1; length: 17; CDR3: CASSWEPPENRTDTQYF
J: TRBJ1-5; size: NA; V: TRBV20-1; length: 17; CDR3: CSASQTGTLGHNQPQHF
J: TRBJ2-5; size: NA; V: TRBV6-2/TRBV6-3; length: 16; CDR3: CASSSLRTSGKETQYF
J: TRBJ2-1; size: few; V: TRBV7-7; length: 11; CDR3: CASSSRLERFF
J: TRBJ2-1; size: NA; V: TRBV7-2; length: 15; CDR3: CASSLGLGLIDEQFF
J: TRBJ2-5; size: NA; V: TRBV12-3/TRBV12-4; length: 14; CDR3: CASSQRQSQETQYF
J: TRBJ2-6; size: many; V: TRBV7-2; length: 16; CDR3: CASSRDGASGANVLTF
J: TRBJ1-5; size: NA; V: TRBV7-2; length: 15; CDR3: CASSPRRGVEQPQHF
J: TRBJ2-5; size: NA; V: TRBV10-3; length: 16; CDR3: CAISGGGGRAGETQYF
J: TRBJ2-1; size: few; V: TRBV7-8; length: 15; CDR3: CASSSLAESYNEQFF
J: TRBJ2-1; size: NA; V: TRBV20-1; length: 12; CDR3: CSAIGGRDEQFF
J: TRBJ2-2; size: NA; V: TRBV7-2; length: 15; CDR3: CASSYDRGPHGELFF
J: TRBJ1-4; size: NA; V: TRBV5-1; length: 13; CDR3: CASRRDQNEKLFF
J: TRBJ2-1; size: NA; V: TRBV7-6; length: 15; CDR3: CASSILAGVDNEQFF
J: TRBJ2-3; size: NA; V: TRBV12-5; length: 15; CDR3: CASGLAKTSTDTQYF
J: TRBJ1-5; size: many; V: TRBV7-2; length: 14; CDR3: CASSFGTADQPQHF
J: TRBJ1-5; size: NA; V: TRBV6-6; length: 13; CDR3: CASSYSLLQPQHF
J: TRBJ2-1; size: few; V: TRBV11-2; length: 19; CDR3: CASSGPGQGVKSSYNEQFF
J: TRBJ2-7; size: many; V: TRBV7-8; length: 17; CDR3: CASSRPGGVGPSYEQYF
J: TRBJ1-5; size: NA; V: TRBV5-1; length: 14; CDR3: CASSTGQGGQPQHF
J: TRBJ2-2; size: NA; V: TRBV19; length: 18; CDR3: CANKSPASGRKDPGELFF
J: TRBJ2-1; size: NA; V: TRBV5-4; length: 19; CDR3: CASRSGLAGGPTTYNEQFF
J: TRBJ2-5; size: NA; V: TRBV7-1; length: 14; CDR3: CASTLGGAGETQYF
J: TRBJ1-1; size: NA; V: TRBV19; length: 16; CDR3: CASSIVGPGTVTEAFF
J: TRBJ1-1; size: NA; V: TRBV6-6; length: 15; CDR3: CASSYRRNSNTEAFF
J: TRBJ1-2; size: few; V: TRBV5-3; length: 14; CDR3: CASRETRGQEGYTF
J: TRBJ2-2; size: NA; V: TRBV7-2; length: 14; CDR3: CASSPQRGGGELFF
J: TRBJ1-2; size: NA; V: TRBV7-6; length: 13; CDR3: CASSLQGVGGYTF
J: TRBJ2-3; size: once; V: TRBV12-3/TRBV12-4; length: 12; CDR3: CASTLPGGTQYF
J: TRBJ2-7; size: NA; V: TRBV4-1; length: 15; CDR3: CASSQDRGFAYEQYF
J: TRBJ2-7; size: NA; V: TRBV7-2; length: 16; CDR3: CASSLVAGGGSYEQYF
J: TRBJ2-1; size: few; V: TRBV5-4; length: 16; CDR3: CASSREGGALYNEQFF
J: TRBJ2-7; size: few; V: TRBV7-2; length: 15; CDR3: CASSSIGTGTNEQYF
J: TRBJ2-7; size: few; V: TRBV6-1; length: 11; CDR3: CASSEIYEQYF
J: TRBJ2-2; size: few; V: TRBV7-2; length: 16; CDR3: CASSLAKAGDTGELFF
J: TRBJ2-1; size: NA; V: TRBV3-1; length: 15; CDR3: CASSQKPGSPNEQFF
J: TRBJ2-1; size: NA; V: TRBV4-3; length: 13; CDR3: CASSQNLVREQFF
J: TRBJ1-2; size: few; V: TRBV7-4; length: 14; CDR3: CASSLSGADYGYTF
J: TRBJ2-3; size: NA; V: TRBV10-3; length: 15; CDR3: CAISLRDYSTDTQYF
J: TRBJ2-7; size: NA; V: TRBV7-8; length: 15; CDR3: CASSPSTPGLSEQYF
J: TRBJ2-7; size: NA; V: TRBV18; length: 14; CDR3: CASSTSGTGDEQYF
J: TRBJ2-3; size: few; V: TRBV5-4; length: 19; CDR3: CASSHPGTRSSDGTDTQYF
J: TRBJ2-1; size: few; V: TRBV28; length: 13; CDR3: CASSYGVLNEQFF
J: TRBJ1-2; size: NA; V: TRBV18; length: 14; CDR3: CASSSNRQDYGYTF
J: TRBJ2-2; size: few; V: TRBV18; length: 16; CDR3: CASSPSLTDITGELFF
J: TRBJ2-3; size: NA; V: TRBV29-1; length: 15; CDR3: CSVELMSGNTDTQYF
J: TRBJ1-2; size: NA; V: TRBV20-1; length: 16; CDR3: CSASFPPETGYGGYTF
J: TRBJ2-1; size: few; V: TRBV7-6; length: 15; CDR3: CASSSRAYIYNEQFF
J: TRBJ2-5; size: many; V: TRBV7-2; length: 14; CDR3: CASSLTGGGETQYF